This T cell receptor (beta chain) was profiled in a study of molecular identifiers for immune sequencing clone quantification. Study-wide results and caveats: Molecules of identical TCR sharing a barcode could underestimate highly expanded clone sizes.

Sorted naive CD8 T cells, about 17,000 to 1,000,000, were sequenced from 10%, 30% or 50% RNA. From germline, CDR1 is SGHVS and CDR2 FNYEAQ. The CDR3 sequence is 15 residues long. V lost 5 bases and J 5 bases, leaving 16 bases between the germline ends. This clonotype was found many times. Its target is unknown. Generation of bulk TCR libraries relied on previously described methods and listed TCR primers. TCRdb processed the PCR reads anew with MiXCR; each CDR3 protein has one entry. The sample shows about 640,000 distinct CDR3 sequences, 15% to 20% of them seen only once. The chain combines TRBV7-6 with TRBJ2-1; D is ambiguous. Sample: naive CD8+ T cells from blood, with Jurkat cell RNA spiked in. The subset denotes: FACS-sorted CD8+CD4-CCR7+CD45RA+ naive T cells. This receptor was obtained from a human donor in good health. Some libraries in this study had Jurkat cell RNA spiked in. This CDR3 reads CASSRTMVKDNEQFF. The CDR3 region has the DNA TGTGCCAGCAGCCGGACCATGGTCAAAGACAATGAGCAGTTCTTC.